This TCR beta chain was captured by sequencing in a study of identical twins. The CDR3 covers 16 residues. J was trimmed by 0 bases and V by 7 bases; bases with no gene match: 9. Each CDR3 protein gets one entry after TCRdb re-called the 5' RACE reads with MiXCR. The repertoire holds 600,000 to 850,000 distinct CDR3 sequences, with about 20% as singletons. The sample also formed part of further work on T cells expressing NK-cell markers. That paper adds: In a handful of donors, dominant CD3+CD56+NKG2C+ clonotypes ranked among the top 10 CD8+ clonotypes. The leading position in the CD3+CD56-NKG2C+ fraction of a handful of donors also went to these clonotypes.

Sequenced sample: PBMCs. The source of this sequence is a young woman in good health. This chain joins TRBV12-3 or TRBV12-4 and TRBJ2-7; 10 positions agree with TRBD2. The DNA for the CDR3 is TGTGCCAGCAAGAGGATCGGGACTAGCGACTCCTACGAGCAGTACTTC. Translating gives CASKRIGTSDSYEQYF.